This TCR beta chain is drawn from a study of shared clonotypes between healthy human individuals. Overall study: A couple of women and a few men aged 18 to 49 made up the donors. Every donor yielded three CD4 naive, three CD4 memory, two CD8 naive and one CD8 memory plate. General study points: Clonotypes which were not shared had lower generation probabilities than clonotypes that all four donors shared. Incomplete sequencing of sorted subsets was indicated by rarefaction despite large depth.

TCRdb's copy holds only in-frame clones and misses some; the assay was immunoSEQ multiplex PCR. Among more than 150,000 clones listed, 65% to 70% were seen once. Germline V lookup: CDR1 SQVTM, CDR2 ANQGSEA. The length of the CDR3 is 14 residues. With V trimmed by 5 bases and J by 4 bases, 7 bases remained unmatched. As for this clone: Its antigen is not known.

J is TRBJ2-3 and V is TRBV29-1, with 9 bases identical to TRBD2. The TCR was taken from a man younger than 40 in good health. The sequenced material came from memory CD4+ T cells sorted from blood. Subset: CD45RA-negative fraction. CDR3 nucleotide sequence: TGCAGCGTTCAGGGCGGGAGGGGAGCAGATACGCAGTATTTT. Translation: CSVQGGRGADTQYF.